The next 25 T cell receptor beta chains were all read from a single sample in a study of T cells in women clearing cervical HPV infection. TCRdb's table, derived via immunoSEQ multiplex PCR, lists solely in-frame clones and lacks some. The sample includes under 20,000 clones. Sequenced sample: blood buffy coat. The receptor set was obtained from a woman between 18 and 75 years old with a cervical HPV16 infection that either progressed to CIN3+ or cleared (not recorded which).

To note about this clone: The CDR3 end is not reached by the read, which stops 3 residues before it; the germline J gene fills it in. The rearrangement joins TRBV30 to TRBJ1-1; tentatively, D is TRBD1 (6 bases). This CDR3 contains 12 residues. Germline assignment: CDR1 GTSNPN and CDR2 SVGIG (reference sequence). The V gene lost 3 bases and the J gene lost 4 bases, with 9 bases spanning the gap. The covered CDR3 bases are TGTGCCTGGAGGACAGGCGCCACTGAA. Encoded protein: CAWRTGATE. The CDR3 reads in full as CAWRTGATEAFF.

About this clone itself: The read gets to within 3 residues of the CDR3 end, and the germline J gene fills in the rest. The rearrangement links TRBV18 to TRBJ2-5; a weak D match, TRBD1 (7 bases). CDR3 size: 15 residues. Trimming cost V 3 bases and J 4 bases, with 15 bases left between them. CDR1 is KGHSH and CDR2 is LQKENI in the germline V gene. The CDR3 protein is CASSPGTAGGETQYF. The part of the CDR3 DNA that was read is TGTGCCAGCTCACCCGGGACAGCGGGCGGAGAGACC.

Worth noting for this clone: The read falls 3 residues short of the CDR3 end, and the missing part is taken from the germline J gene. V is TRBV13 and J is TRBJ2-7; D gene ambiguous. This CDR3 spans 15 amino acids. Germline loops: CDR1 PRHDT, CDR2 FYEKMQ (reference sequence). Between the trimmed V and J ends, which lost 5 bases and 6 bases, there was a span of 20 bases. CDR3 DNA, as far as it was read: TGTGCCAGCAGCCCGCCTTCGCTACGGCAGCGCGAG. It is translated as CASSPPSLRQRE. In full, the CDR3 reads CASSPPSLRQREQYF.

Regarding this clone: The CDR3 end falls 3 residues outside the read, so it is completed with the germline J gene. V gene TRBV2 combines with J gene TRBJ2-1; D might be TRBD2 (5 bases). Germline CDR1 and CDR2: SNHLY and FYNNEI. V lost 1 base, J lost 2 bases, and 15 bases lay in between. CDR3 size: 17 residues. The CDR3 DNA, read in part, is TGTGCCAGCAGTGAAGGCGGGTACGGCAGGCCCTACAATGAG. Translation: CASSEGGYGRPYNE. In full, the CDR3 is CASSEGGYGRPYNEQFF.

Details on this clone: The read gets to within 3 residues of the CDR3 end, and the germline J gene fills in the rest. J is TRBJ1-2 and V is TRBV19, with TRBD1 identical over 10 bases. V lost 8 bases and J lost 4; bases outside the gene matches: 10. Germline values: CDR1 LNHDA, CDR2 SQIVND (reference sequence). The CDR3 is 15 amino acids. The sequenced CDR3 bases are TGTGCCAGTTTGGTGTCACGGGACAGGGGCTATGGC. It yields the protein CASLVSRDRGYG. From start to end, the CDR3 is CASLVSRDRGYGYTF. Together with reference TRBV19 and TRBJ1-2, the CDR3 gives the full variable domain: DGGITQSPKYLFRKEGQNVTLSCEQNLNHDAMYWYRQDPGQGLRLIYYSQIVNDFQKGDIAEGYSVSREKKESFPLTVTSAQKNPTAFYLCASLVSRDRGYGYTFGSGTRLTVV.

As to this clone: The read halts 3 residues ahead of the CDR3 end, with the missing end drawn from the germline J gene. The chain uses TRBV20-1 and TRBJ1-1; 11 nucleotides line up with TRBD1. J gave up 5 bases and V 3 bases, and 5 bases lay outside the gene matches. CDR1 and CDR2 (germline): DFQATT, SNEGSKA (reference sequence). The length of the CDR3 is 14 residues. This CDR3 is CSASGQGAATEAFF. Incomplete CDR3 DNA: TGCAGTGCTAGCGGACAGGGGGCAGCGACTGAA.

Note on this clone: An end of the junction differs from the germline gene, which may be a read error. From the germline J gene comes the end of the CDR3, since the read stops 3 residues before it. The chain employs TRBV11-1 and TRBJ2-2; 7 bases match TRBD1. From germline, CDR1 is SGHAT and CDR2 FQDESV (reference sequence). The CDR3 runs 15 residues. CDR3 DNA, as far as it was read: TGTGCCAGCAGCTCACCAGACAGGGACACCTGGGAG. As protein: CASSSPDRDTWE. The whole CDR3 protein is CASSSPDRDTWELFF. The whole variable domain, remainder taken from reference TRBV11-1 and TRBJ2-2, is EAEVAQSPRYKITEKSQAVAFWCDPISGHATLYWYRQILGQGPELLVQFQDESVVDDSQLPKDRFSAERLKGVDSTLKIQPAELGDSAMYLCASSSPDRDTWELFFGEGSRLTVL.

As to this clone: The CDR3 end lies 3 residues beyond the end of the read and is filled in from the germline J gene. The chain has TRBV30 and TRBJ2-5; tentative D call: TRBD2 (7 bases). CDR1 is GTSNPN and CDR2 is SVGIG in the germline V gene (reference sequence). The CDR3 length is 14 residues. The V end lost 7 bases, the J end lost 2 bases, and 17 bases lay between the germline ends. The sequenced part of the CDR3 DNA is TGTGCCTTGACGGGGGGCCGTCGGCAAGAGACC. Translation: CALTGGRRQET. The entire CDR3 reads CALTGGRRQETQYF.

In the case of this clone: The sequence runs out 3 residues before the end of the CDR3; the remainder is reconstructed from the germline J gene. The chain has TRBV20-1 and TRBJ1-2; 8 bases are shared with TRBD1. V shed 0 bases, J shed 5 bases, and the junction held 11 bases outside the gene matches. The CDR3 sequence is 16 residues long. Germline V gene data show CDR1 as DFQATT and CDR2 as SNEGSKA (reference sequence). CDR3 in amino acids: CSARDATGALGYGYTF. The covered CDR3 bases are TGCAGTGCTAGAGACGCGACAGGGGCGCTTGGTTATGGC.

As to this clone: The CDR3 extends 3 residues past the end of the read, so its final part is completed from the germline J gene. V is TRBV19 and J is TRBJ2-6; D is unresolved. The V gene lost 4 bases and the J gene lost 2 bases, with 15 bases spanning the gap. Germline V gene data show CDR1 as LNHDA and CDR2 as SQIVND (reference sequence). CDR3 size: 17 residues. The sequenced CDR3 bases are TGTGCCAGTAGTAACGGGTTTTGGGTACCTGGGGCCAACGTC. Translating gives CASSNGFWVPGANV. The whole CDR3 is CASSNGFWVPGANVLTF.

For this clone: The read is 3 residues too short to cover the CDR3 end, so that end is filled in from the germline J gene. This chain joins TRBV5-1 and TRBJ1-1, with 10 bases lining up with TRBD1. Germline V gives CDR1 SGHRS, CDR2 YFSETQ. J lost 4 bases, V lost 4 bases, and 13 bases had no gene match. The CDR3 runs 17 residues. CDR3 sequence: CASSLTGTGVVSTEAFF. Partial CDR3 DNA: TGCGCCAGCAGCCTTACGGGGACAGGGGTGGTTAGCACTGAA.

In regard to this clone: The read halts 3 residues ahead of the CDR3 end, with the missing end drawn from the germline J gene. This chain connects TRBV27 to TRBJ2-7, with TRBD1 identical over 7 bases. Germline assignment: CDR1 MNHEY and CDR2 SMNVEV (reference sequence). The CDR3 runs to 15 residues. The V gene end was trimmed by 3 bases and the J gene end by 1 base; junction bases not matched to a gene: 6. The CDR3 sequence: CASSFSGTVSYEQYF. Partial CDR3 DNA: TGTGCCAGCAGTTTCTCCGGGACAGTGTCCTACGAG.

Concerning this clone: The CDR3 goes on 3 residues after the read ends, and that part is filled in from the germline J gene. The V call is TRBV2, the J call TRBJ2-5, with D hard to call. The V end was cut by 5 bases, the J end by 5 bases, with 12 bases between. The CDR3 runs 13 residues. Germline-derived CDR1 and CDR2 are SNHLY and FYNNEI. Partial CDR3 DNA: TGTGCCAGCAGTAGCGTTGGTAAGGAGACC. Its protein product is CASSSVGKET. The whole CDR3 protein is CASSSVGKETQYF.

Remarks on this clone: Read coverage stops 3 residues before the CDR3 terminus; the germline J gene supplies the remainder. J is TRBJ2-2 and V is TRBV5-1; D may be TRBD1 (5 bases). Germline CDR1 SGHRS, CDR2 YFSETQ. With 5 bases removed from V and 6 bases from J, the gap between germline ends came to 14 bases. The CDR3 has 14 amino acids. The CDR3 loop reads CASSVQGLPGELFF. The sequenced CDR3 bases are TGCGCCAGCAGTGTGCAGGGTCTACCCGGGGAG.

Note on this clone: The CDR3 is cut off 3 residues early in the read; its end comes from the germline J gene. This chain links TRBV29-1 with TRBJ2-2; D remains unclear. The germline V gene encodes CDR1 SQVTM and CDR2 ANQGSEA. V was shortened by 4 bases and J by 6 bases, with 9 bases between the two germline ends. There are 12 residues in the CDR3. The CDR3 sequence: CSVGNSAGELFF. The part of the CDR3 DNA that was read is TGCAGCGTTGGCAATTCGGCCGGGGAG.

On this clone itself: The CDR3 is cut off 3 residues early in the read; its end comes from the germline J gene. This chain joins TRBV5-1 and TRBJ2-7; D perhaps matches TRBD1 (5 bases). This CDR3 has 14 amino acids. V was trimmed by 4 bases and J by 3 bases, leaving 14 bases between them. Germline CDR1 reads SGHRS; CDR2 reads YFSETQ. The CDR3 reads CASSRDSDNYEQYF. CDR3 DNA (partial): TGCGCCAGCAGCCGCGACAGCGATAACTACGAG.

Remarks on this clone: The read ends 3 residues early relative to the CDR3; the germline J gene fills the gap. This chain joins TRBV19 and TRBJ2-5, with 8 bases that match TRBD1. The junction had 10 bases not matched to a gene; V was cut back by 5 bases and J by 5 bases. Germline V gene data show CDR1 as LNHDA and CDR2 as SQIVND (reference sequence). The CDR3 consists of 15 residues. The chain's CDR3 is CASSWTGRPPETQYF. Incomplete CDR3 DNA: TGTGCCAGTAGTTGGACAGGGAGGCCCCCGGAGACC.

Comments on this clone: The observed sequence ends 3 residues before the CDR3 terminus, with the missing tail filled in from the germline J gene. The V call is TRBV7-9, the J call TRBJ2-1; 10 bases line up with TRBD1. CDR3 length: 15 amino acids. Per the germline V gene, CDR1 is SEHNR and CDR2 is FQNEAQ (reference sequence). With 5 bases clipped from V and 6 bases from J, the junction kept 7 bases outside the gene matches. CDR3: CASSTRQGAINEQFF. Incomplete CDR3 DNA: TGTGCCAGCAGCACAAGACAGGGGGCCATCAATGAG.

For this clone: Sequencing ends 3 residues short of the CDR3 end; the germline J gene provides the rest. The V gene is TRBV2, the J gene TRBJ1-5, with TRBD1 as a possible D gene (6 bases). The germline V gene has CDR1 SNHLY and CDR2 FYNNEI. The CDR3 is 13 amino acids. V dropped 6 bases and J dropped 6 bases, with 12 bases sitting between them. The CDR3 bases that were read are TGTGCCAGCAGGGCAGGGGTTCTTCAGCCC. Its protein is CASRAGVLQP. From start to end, the CDR3 is CASRAGVLQPQHF.

A word on this clone: The CDR3 goes on 3 residues after the read ends, and that part is filled in from the germline J gene. The chain uses TRBV18 and TRBJ1-1, with 10 bases lining up with TRBD1. Germline V gives CDR1 KGHSH, CDR2 LQKENI. There are 14 residues in the CDR3. The V and J ends lost 6 bases and 4 bases, in that order; junction bases with no gene match: 5. The CDR3 DNA, read in part, is TGTGCCAGCTCCCTGGGACAGGGGTCCACTGAA. As protein: CASSLGQGSTE. The whole CDR3 reads CASSLGQGSTEAFF.

To note about this clone: The read ends 3 residues shy of where the CDR3 ends; the end is completed using the germline J gene. The chain carries TRBV19 and TRBJ2-7, with a possible D match to TRBD1 (6 bases). This CDR3 has 16 residues. Trimming stripped 1 base from V and 2 bases from J, with 15 bases between. CDR1 and CDR2 (germline): LNHDA, SQIVND (reference sequence). CDR3 bases read: TGTGCCAGTAGTATAGGGGGGACACTCAGCGCCTACGAG. Translation: CASSIGGTLSAYE. The full CDR3 protein reads CASSIGGTLSAYEQYF.

CDR3 bases read: TGTGCCACCGATGGGGGGGACTCTGGAAACACC. Encoded protein: CATDGGDSGNT. The full-length CDR3 reads as CATDGGDSGNTIYF. V gene TRBV19 combines with J gene TRBJ1-3; tentatively, D is TRBD1 (5 bases). The read gets to within 3 residues of the CDR3 end, and the germline J gene fills in the rest. With 10 bases removed from V and 0 bases from J, the gap between germline ends came to 13 bases. This CDR3 is built from 14 residues. Germline V lookup: CDR1 LNHDA, CDR2 SQIVND (reference sequence).

Concerning this clone itself: With the read ending 3 residues before the CDR3 end, the germline J gene is used to fill in that end. This chain joins TRBV5-1 and TRBJ2-3; TRBD2 matches 11 bases. The CDR3 contains 15 residues. V lost 0 bases and J lost 6; bases outside the gene matches: 3. CDR1 is SGHRS, CDR2 YFSETQ, per germline. The sequenced part of the CDR3 DNA is TGCGCCAGCAGCTTGGTTAGCGGGGGGGCCGATACG. This translates into CASSLVSGGADT. The complete CDR3 reads CASSLVSGGADTQYF.

Concerning this clone: The read ends 3 residues before the CDR3 terminus; that terminus is restored from the germline J gene. The chain carries TRBV19 and TRBJ2-2; 12 bases agree with TRBD2. Germline lookup yields CDR1 LNHDA and CDR2 SQIVND (reference sequence). The CDR3 runs 18 residues. V lost 7 bases to trimming and J lost 2 bases; unmatched junction nucleotides: 11. The CDR3 is CASIHLTSGGTNTGELFF. The part of the CDR3 DNA that was read is TGTGCCAGTATCCATCTCACTAGCGGGGGGACTAACACCGGGGAG.

As regards this clone: The read ends 3 residues early relative to the CDR3; the germline J gene fills the gap. The J gene is TRBJ1-3, the V gene TRBV29-1; unclear D gene. V was shortened by 4 bases and J by 3 bases, with 10 bases between the two germline ends. CDR3 length: 13 residues. CDR1 SQVTM and CDR2 ANQGSEA come from the germline V gene. Here the CDR3 reads CSVVLSGGNTIYF. The sequenced CDR3 bases are TGCAGCGTTGTGCTGTCGGGTGGAAACACC.